The 23 T cell receptor beta chains given below trace back to one sample, sequenced in a study of blood T cell repertoires in COVID-19. Repertoires were generated with immunoSEQ multiplex PCR, while TCRdb's copy carries only in-frame clones and drops some. Here the sample spans more than 100,000 clones, roughly 90% being singletons. The material sequenced was peripheral blood. These TCRs come from a man aged 70-80 years with active COVID-19.

The CDR3 is CASSAFSGNTIYF. DNA for the CDR3: TGTGCCAGCAGCGCCTTCTCTGGAAACACCATATATTTT. V and J are TRBV9 and TRBJ1-3, with D unclear. Germline CDR1 reads SGDLS; CDR2 reads YYNGEE. The CDR3 loop spans 13 amino acids. V was pared by 3 bases and J by 0 bases, with 4 bases between.

The chain carries TRBV29-1 and TRBJ1-1; TRBD1 agrees at 9 bases. CDR3 length: 13 residues. CDR1 SQVTM and CDR2 ANQGSEA come from the germline V gene. Trimming removed 5 bases from V and 7 bases from J; junction bases left unmatched: 8. The CDR3 DNA is TGCAGCGTTAGGGACAGGGTCGGAAATGAAGCTTTCTTT. It is translated as CSVRDRVGNEAFF.

The chain joins TRBV5-5 to TRBJ2-2, with D possibly TRBD2 on 5 matching bases. The V gene lost 4 bases and the J gene lost 5 bases, with 15 bases spanning the gap. The CDR3 has 15 amino acids. Per germline, CDR1 SGHKS and CDR2 YYEKEE (reference sequence). The CDR3 nucleotides are TGTGCCAGCAGCCCTGGCCCGGGATATACCGGGGAGCTGTTTTTT. Encoded protein: CASSPGPGYTGELFF.

CDR3 bases: TGTGCCAGCAGCGTACTAGCGGGAGGATTCGCCGGGGAGCTGTTTTTT. It specifies CASSVLAGGFAGELFF. The chain has TRBV2 and TRBJ2-2; 12 bases fit TRBD2. This CDR3 spans 16 amino acids. Germline V gene lookup returns CDR1 SNHLY and CDR2 FYNNEI. The ends lost 6 bases at V and 6 bases at J; junction bases unmatched: 8.

The rearrangement joins TRBV19 to TRBJ1-6, with a possible D match to TRBD1 (6 bases). V was pared by 3 bases and J by 10 bases, with 16 bases between. Germline values: CDR1 LNHDA, CDR2 SQIVND (reference sequence). CDR3 length equals 15 residues. Here the CDR3 DNA reads TGTGCCAGTAGTATGTATAGGGACATCGAATCACCCCTCCACTTT. It codes for CASSMYRDIESPLHF.

The chain links TRBV14 to TRBJ2-7, with 7 bases that match TRBD1. Germline V gives CDR1 SGHDN, CDR2 FVKESK. The trim removed 4 bases at V and 6 bases at J, leaving 6 bases unmatched. This CDR3 contains 13 residues. CDR3 residues: CASSRRGGSEQYF. DNA for the CDR3: TGTGCCAGCAGCCGTCGAGGGGGCTCCGAGCAGTACTTC.

This clone appeared once. V gene TRBV20-1 combines with J gene TRBJ2-1; maybe TRBD2 (6 bases). V was clipped by 3 bases and J by 0 bases, with 18 bases between them. Germline V lookup: CDR1 DFQATT, CDR2 SNEGSKA (reference sequence). The CDR3 runs to 17 residues. The CDR3 loop is CSASVMRRGSSYNEQFF. As DNA, the CDR3 is TGCAGTGCTAGTGTAATGAGGCGGGGTAGCTCCTACAATGAGCAGTTCTTC.

This clone appeared a single time. The genes are TRBV28 and TRBJ1-5, with D possibly being TRBD1 (6 bases). In germline, CDR1 is MDHEN, CDR2 SYDVKM. The CDR3 is 15 amino acids. With 4 bases removed from V and 2 bases from J, the gap between germline ends came to 12 bases. The CDR3 loop is CASSSTSGGNQPQHF. Written as DNA, the CDR3 is TGTGCCAGCAGTTCAACCTCAGGGGGCAATCAGCCCCAGCATTTT. Full variable domain (rest looked up from reference TRBV28 and TRBJ1-5): DVKVTQSSRYLVKRTGEKVFLECVQDMDHENMFWYRQDPGLGLRLIYFSYDVKMKEKGDIPEGYSVSREKKERFSLILESASTNQTSMYLCASSSTSGGNQPQHFGDGTRLSIL.

V is TRBV28 and J is TRBJ1-5; D may be TRBD1 (6 bases). V shed 4 bases and J shed 0 bases, with 19 bases lying between them. CDR1 and CDR2 (germline): MDHEN, SYDVKM. This CDR3 spans 18 amino acids. CDR3 in amino acids: CASSSGWAGAYSNQPQHF. CDR3 sequence (DNA): TGTGCCAGCAGTTCCGGATGGGCAGGGGCCTATAGCAATCAGCCCCAGCATTTT.

J is TRBJ2-7 and V is TRBV4-3; D not resolved. The CDR3 totals 16 residues. Trimming took 0 bases from V and 5 from J, leaving 17 bases between them. CDR1 LGHNA and CDR2 YSLEER come from the germline V gene. CDR3: CASSQDRTGFLNEQYF. In nucleotides, the CDR3 is TGCGCCAGCAGCCAAGATCGAACCGGGTTTTTGAACGAGCAGTACTTC.

This sequence joins TRBV7-9 and TRBJ2-2, with TRBD1 as a possible D gene (6 bases). CDR3 length: 14 residues. Trimming took 5 bases from V and 4 from J, leaving 11 bases between them. In germline, CDR1 is SEHNR, CDR2 FQNEAQ (reference sequence). CDR3: CASSPLGGTGELFF. CDR3 DNA sequence: TGTGCCAGCAGCCCCTTAGGGGGCACCGGGGAGCTGTTTTTT. The full variable domain, completed using reference TRBV7-9 and TRBJ2-2, is DTGVSQNPRHKITKRGQNVTFRCDPISEHNRLYWYRQTLGQGPEFLTYFQNEAQLEKSRLLSDRFSAERPKGSFSTLEIQRTEQGDSAMYLCASSPLGGTGELFFGEGSRLTVL.

The rearrangement uses TRBV5-1 and TRBJ2-2, with TRBD1 matching over 11 bases. With 4 bases clipped from V and 3 bases from J, the junction kept 5 bases outside the gene matches. This CDR3 comprises 16 residues. Germline CDR1 is SGHRS and CDR2 is YFSETQ. CDR3: CASSSPGQGDTGELFF. CDR3 DNA: TGCGCCAGCAGCAGTCCGGGACAGGGGGACACCGGGGAGCTGTTTTTT.

The chain has TRBV9 and TRBJ2-2, with 8 bases matching TRBD2. The J segment lost 5 bases and the V segment lost 0 bases, leaving 3 bases of the junction unmatched. Germline V gives CDR1 SGDLS, CDR2 YYNGEE. The CDR3 sequence is 15 residues long. CDR3 in amino acids: CASSVEGTRTGELFF. The DNA of the CDR3 is TGTGCCAGCAGCGTAGAAGGGACTAGAACCGGGGAGCTGTTTTTT.

The chain combines TRBV12-3 or TRBV12-4 with TRBJ2-7, with D possibly TRBD1 on 5 matching bases. V lost 7 bases, J lost 2 bases, and 12 bases lay in between. The CDR3 totals 13 residues. CDR3 loop: CASTSDITYEQYF. The CDR3 DNA reads TGTGCCAGCACCTCGGACATAACCTACGAGCAGTACTTC.

V usage is TRBV18 and J usage is TRBJ2-5, with D hard to call. This CDR3 has 13 amino acids. Germline V gene data show CDR1 as KGHSH and CDR2 as LQKENI. The V gene lost 6 bases and the J gene lost 1 base, with 9 bases spanning the gap. The DNA of the CDR3 is TGTGCCAGCTCCAGCGACCCCCAAGAGACCCAGTACTTC. Translation: CASSSDPQETQYF.

This chain connects TRBV5-6 to TRBJ2-5, with 10 bases that match TRBD1. V was clipped by 3 bases and J by 2 bases; unmatched bases: 1. The CDR3 is 14 residues long. Per the germline V gene, CDR1 is SGHDT and CDR2 is YYEEEE. CDR3 amino acids: CASSSDRGQETQYF. The CDR3 DNA sequence: TGTGCCAGCAGCTCGGACAGGGGGCAAGAGACCCAGTACTTC.

The V and J genes are TRBV29-1 and TRBJ1-1; 11 nucleotides line up with TRBD1. The CDR3 is 14 residues long. V dropped 5 bases and J dropped 4; count of bases not matched to a gene: 6. The germline V gene encodes CDR1 SQVTM and CDR2 ANQGSEA. The CDR3 region is CSVYGTGGGTEAFF. DNA of the CDR3: TGCAGCGTTTATGGGACAGGGGGAGGCACTGAAGCTTTCTTT.

V is TRBV7-3 and J is TRBJ2-2; TRBD2 might be the D (6 bases). CDR3 size: 14 residues. V gave up 5 bases and J gave up 4 bases, with 11 bases separating them. Per germline, CDR1 SGHTA and CDR2 FQGTGA. In DNA form, the CDR3 reads TGTGCCAGCAGCCCCGGGGGAGGCACCGGGGAGCTGTTTTTT. Residues: CASSPGGGTGELFF.

The chain is built from TRBV7-3 and TRBJ2-3, with 9 positions matching TRBD2. Germline lookup yields CDR1 SGHTA and CDR2 FQGTGA. Trimming cost V 4 bases and J 0 bases; bases outside gene matches: 5. This CDR3 has 16 residues. CDR3 DNA sequence: TGTGCCAGCAGCTCGTCTAGCGGGACCAGCACAGATACGCAGTATTTT. This encodes CASSSSSGTSTDTQYF.

The rearrangement joins TRBV5-4 to TRBJ2-3; a possible D gene is TRBD2 (6 bases). CDR3 length: 15 residues. V was cut by 1 base and J by 2 bases, with 11 bases left in between. Germline-derived CDR1 and CDR2 are SGHNT and YYREEE (reference sequence). The CDR3 region is CASSLSGLPTDTQYF. Here the CDR3 DNA reads TGTGCCAGCAGCTTGTCGGGACTCCCCACAGATACGCAGTATTTT.

The chain recombines TRBV5-1 with TRBJ2-4; D remains ambiguous. V lost 4 bases to trimming and J lost 1 base, with 12 bases between them. The CDR3 contains 15 residues. Per germline, CDR1 SGHRS and CDR2 YFSETQ. The CDR3 loop is CASSHPNGAKNIQYF. The DNA for the CDR3 is TGCGCCAGCAGCCATCCTAACGGGGCCAAAAACATTCAGTACTTC.

V gene TRBV7-6 combines with J gene TRBJ2-5; TRBD2 is a possible D gene (5 bases). Trimming took 5 bases from V and 4 from J, leaving 5 bases between them. There are 11 residues in the CDR3. CDR1 is SGHVS and CDR2 is FNYEAQ in the germline V gene. This CDR3 is CASSRGETQYF. CDR3 nucleotide sequence: TGTGCCAGCAGCCGGGGAGAGACCCAGTACTTC.

The chain employs TRBV11-3 and TRBJ2-1; TRBD2 aligns across 10 bases. This CDR3 region has 15 residues. CDR1 SGHNT and CDR2 YENEEA come from the germline V gene. V lost 6 bases, J lost 6 bases, and 8 bases stayed unmatched. The CDR3 nucleotides read TGTGCCAGCAGTCCCAGCGGGAGGGCCCCCAATGAGCAGTTCTTC. Its translation is CASSPSGRAPNEQFF.